These 24 T cell receptor beta chains share one sample of origin, sequenced in a study of blood T cell repertoires in COVID-19. TCRdb's copy holds only in-frame clones and misses some; the assay was immunoSEQ multiplex PCR. The sample lists 200,000 to 250,000 clones, 87% occurring once. Sequencing was done on a sample of PBMCs or T cells enriched from blood (not recorded which). These receptors originate from a woman in her twenties or thirties with acute COVID-19.

The chain recombines TRBV4-1 with TRBJ2-7, with TRBD1 identical over 9 bases. The CDR3 is 12 amino acids. V was clipped by 5 bases and J by 5 bases; unmatched bases: 1. Germline V gene data show CDR1 as MGHRA and CDR2 as YSYEKL. CDR3 DNA: TGCGCCAGCAGCTGGACAGGGGACGAGCAGTACTTC. It translates to CASSWTGDEQYF.

The V call is TRBV5-1, the J call TRBJ1-1, with D hard to call. Germline-derived CDR1 and CDR2 are SGHRS and YFSETQ. This CDR3 has 16 residues. Deletions cut 2 bases from V and 4 bases from J, with 18 bases between. CDR3 coding DNA: TGCGCCAGCAGCTTCGCGAGTCGGCAGGACTTCACTGAAGCTTTCTTT. Its translation: CASSFASRQDFTEAFF.

The chain uses TRBV2 and TRBJ1-6; TRBD1 matches at 8 bases. The trim removed 7 bases at V and 5 bases at J, leaving 7 bases unmatched. This CDR3 region has 15 residues. Germline V gene lookup returns CDR1 SNHLY and CDR2 FYNNEI. CDR3 in amino acids: CASTWTGTNNSPLHF. Here the CDR3 DNA reads TGTGCCAGCACCTGGACAGGGACAAATAATTCACCCCTCCACTTT.

This sequence joins TRBV4-3 and TRBJ2-2; no clear D gene. The CDR3 covers 18 residues. V was trimmed by 1 base and J by 4 bases, leaving 19 bases between them. Germline V gives CDR1 LGHNA, CDR2 YSLEER. The CDR3 DNA follows: TGCGCCAGCAGCCAAGTGTTTGGCAGGCCGTCGGTCACCGGGGAGCTGTTTTTT. It yields the protein CASSQVFGRPSVTGELFF.

The gene calls are TRBV7-6 and TRBJ1-4; a weak D match, TRBD1 (6 bases). V was shortened by 4 bases and J by 8 bases, with 17 bases between the two germline ends. The CDR3 contains 15 residues. Germline-derived CDR1 and CDR2 are SGHVS and FNYEAQ. The CDR3 protein is CASSSGPGEREKLFF. The CDR3 coding sequence is TGTGCCAGCAGCTCAGGACCAGGGGAAAGAGAAAAACTGTTTTTT.

The chain has TRBV27 and TRBJ1-2; no reliable D call. The CDR3 extends over 15 amino acids. V was pared by 5 bases and J by 2 bases, with 15 bases between. Per germline, CDR1 MNHEY and CDR2 SMNVEV (reference sequence). The CDR3 region has the DNA TGTGCCAGCAGTCTTCTTTCGGCGGGGAACTATGGCTACACCTTC. As protein: CASSLLSAGNYGYTF.

This clone occurred once. This sequence joins TRBV29-1 and TRBJ1-5; D uncertain. The CDR3 is made up of 12 amino acids. V shed 4 bases and J shed 4 bases, with 8 bases lying between them. Germline loops: CDR1 SQVTM, CDR2 ANQGSEA. The CDR3 bases are TGCAGCGTTGGAGTGAGGAATCAGCCCCAGCATTTT. It encodes CSVGVRNQPQHF.

V usage is TRBV27 and J usage is TRBJ1-2; perhaps TRBD1 as D (5 bases). Trimming shortened V by 7 bases and J by 0 bases, and 12 bases separated the two germline ends. CDR1 and CDR2 from the germline V gene are MNHEY and SMNVEV (reference sequence). The CDR3 length is 14 residues. The CDR3 DNA reads TGTGCCAGCACTGGGGGGGGACCTAACTATGGCTACACCTTC. Amino acids: CASTGGGPNYGYTF.

The chain couples TRBV5-1 to TRBJ1-5; D gene ambiguous. The germline V gene encodes CDR1 SGHRS and CDR2 YFSETQ. This CDR3 comprises 13 residues. V shed 2 bases and J shed 3 bases, with 6 bases lying between them. For the CDR3, the DNA is TGCGCCAGCAGCTTATCTCCCAATCAGCCCCAGCATTTT. It translates to CASSLSPNQPQHF.

V and J are TRBV5-1 and TRBJ1-6, with 10 bases aligning to TRBD1. The CDR3 consists of 16 residues. V lost 0 bases, J lost 8 bases, and 5 bases stayed unmatched. Germline V gives CDR1 SGHRS, CDR2 YFSETQ. CDR3 residues: CASSLAYGTGDSPLHF. The CDR3 DNA sequence: TGCGCCAGCAGCTTGGCTTACGGGACAGGGGATTCACCCCTCCACTTT.

The chain employs TRBV27 and TRBJ2-2, with D possibly TRBD1 on 5 matching bases. Germline lookup yields CDR1 MNHEY and CDR2 SMNVEV (reference sequence). This CDR3 is 15 amino acids long. Trimming removed 6 bases from V and 2 bases from J, with 13 bases in between. CDR3 loop: CASSQGSRNTGELFF. Written as DNA, the CDR3 is TGTGCCAGCAGCCAGGGATCCCGAAACACCGGGGAGCTGTTTTTT.

The chain recombines TRBV6-6 with TRBJ2-7; 14 positions agree with TRBD2. CDR1 and CDR2 (germline): MNHNY, SVGAGI (reference sequence). The junction had 8 bases not matched to a gene; V was cut back by 4 bases and J by 9 bases. The CDR3 is 15 residues long. The CDR3 DNA reads TGTGCCAGCAGTTTTGGCGGGACTAGCGGGGGTGGGCAGTACTTC. Amino acid sequence: CASSFGGTSGGGQYF.

J is TRBJ1-2 and V is TRBV18; D is possibly TRBD1 (6 bases). The V gene lost 5 bases and the J gene lost 0 bases, with 10 bases spanning the gap. The CDR3 is 14 residues long. Germline CDR1 and CDR2: KGHSH and LQKENI. CDR3 nucleotide sequence: TGTGCCAGCTCAGAACAGGGTTCTAACTATGGCTACACCTTC. Its translation: CASSEQGSNYGYTF. The entire variable domain, with the rest obtained from reference TRBV18 and TRBJ1-2, is as follows: NAGVMQNPRHLVRRRGQEARLRCSPMKGHSHVYWYRQLPEEGLKFMVYLQKENIIDESGMPKERFSAEFPKEGPSILRIQQVVRGDSAAYFCASSEQGSNYGYTFGSGTRLTVV.

The rearrangement links TRBV7-8 to TRBJ2-5; TRBD2 aligns across 13 bases. CDR3 length: 20 residues. Per the germline V gene, CDR1 is SGHVS and CDR2 is FQNEAQ. V was pared by 4 bases and J by 4 bases, with 18 bases of the junction left unmatched. This CDR3 reads CASSSGDYGLAGASRETQYF. In DNA, the CDR3 is TGTGCCAGCAGCTCCGGGGACTACGGACTAGCGGGGGCGTCAAGAGAGACCCAGTACTTC.

The chain recombines TRBV19 with TRBJ2-1; 9 bases are a match to TRBD2. The CDR3 runs to 14 residues. In germline, CDR1 is LNHDA, CDR2 SQIVND (reference sequence). V dropped 10 bases and J dropped 7; count of bases not matched to a gene: 11. Written as DNA, the CDR3 is TGTGCCACACGGGCGAGCGGGGGGCGGAATGAGCAGTTCTTC. This codes for CATRASGGRNEQFF.

CDR3 in DNA: TGTGCCAGCAGCCAAGGGACCGAACAGCGCGGGGTTGGAGAGACCCAGTACTTC. Its protein is CASSQGTEQRGVGETQYF. This sequence joins TRBV14 and TRBJ2-5; TRBD2 is a possible D gene (6 bases). The CDR3 contains 18 residues. V lost 1 base and J 4 bases, leaving 22 bases between the germline ends. From germline, CDR1 is SGHDN and CDR2 FVKESK.

The chain carries TRBV5-6 and TRBJ1-2; TRBD1 agrees at 11 bases. CDR1 and CDR2 (germline): SGHDT, YYEEEE. This CDR3 has 15 residues. After removal of 4 bases from V and 3 bases from J, the junction contained 5 bases not matched to a gene. For the CDR3, the DNA is TGTGCCAGCAGCCCTGGGACAGGGGGGCACTATGGCTACACCTTC. Encoded protein: CASSPGTGGHYGYTF. Supplemented by reference TRBV5-6 and TRBJ1-2, the full variable domain reads DAGVTQSPTHLIKTRGQQVTLRCSPKSGHDTVSWYQQALGQGPQFIFQYYEEEERQRGNFPDRFSGHQFPNYSSELNVNALLLGDSALYLCASSPGTGGHYGYTFGSGTRLTVV.

The chain is built from TRBV5-1 and TRBJ2-7; D is possibly TRBD1 (6 bases). The CDR3 runs 15 residues. Germline values: CDR1 SGHRS, CDR2 YFSETQ. Trimming removed 0 bases at V and 4 bases at J, with 14 bases between. In nucleotides, the CDR3 is TGCGCCAGCAGCTTGGGTACGCCACAGGGTTACGAGCAGTACTTC. It encodes CASSLGTPQGYEQYF.

The chain has TRBV29-1 and TRBJ1-2; 10 positions agree with TRBD1. The CDR3 contains 13 residues. The germline CDR1 and CDR2 sequences are SQVTM and ANQGSEA. The ends lost 8 bases at V and 3 bases at J; junction bases unmatched: 6. The CDR3 DNA sequence: TGCAGCTCACTTGGACAGGGGGACTATGGCTACACCTTC. Translation: CSSLGQGDYGYTF. The variable domain in full, with the rest retrieved from reference TRBV29-1 and TRBJ1-2, is SAVISQKPSRDICQRGTSLTIQCQVDSQVTMMFWYRQQPGQSLTLIATANQGSEATYESGFVIDKFPISRPNLTFSTLTVSNMSPEDSSIYLCSSLGQGDYGYTFGSGTRLTVV.

V usage is TRBV13 and J usage is TRBJ1-3; 8 positions agree with TRBD1. V gave up 5 bases and J gave up 2 bases; unmatched junction bases: 8. Per the germline V gene, CDR1 is PRHDT and CDR2 is FYEKMQ (reference sequence). The CDR3 contains 16 residues. The CDR3 DNA follows: TGTGCCAGCAGCCTTACCGGGACAGGAGCTGGAAACACCATATATTTT. Amino acid sequence: CASSLTGTGAGNTIYF.

The rearrangement joins TRBV19 to TRBJ1-3, with a tentative D call TRBD1 (6 bases). CDR1 is LNHDA, CDR2 SQIVND, per germline (reference sequence). The CDR3 consists of 15 residues. Trimming took off 8 bases at V and 0 bases at J, with 14 bases between the two ends. CDR3 nucleotides: TGTGCCAGTTACCAACAGGGTTTCTCTGGAAACACCATATATTTT. Protein product: CASYQQGFSGNTIYF.

The V call is TRBV5-1, the J call TRBJ1-4, with D possibly matching TRBD1 (5 bases). CDR3 length: 16 residues. With 0 bases removed from V and 7 bases from J, the gap between germline ends came to 16 bases. Germline V gene data show CDR1 as SGHRS and CDR2 as YFSETQ. CDR3 amino acids: CASSLAGGDLSEKLFF. The CDR3 DNA reads as TGCGCCAGCAGCTTGGCCGGCGGGGACCTTAGTGAAAAACTGTTTTTT.

The CDR3 nucleotides read TGTGCCTGGAGTCCCTATAGCGGGGGGAGGAATGAGCAGTTCTTC. This encodes CAWSPYSGGRNEQFF. The chain uses TRBV30 and TRBJ2-1; TRBD2 matches at 10 bases. CDR3 length: 15 amino acids. V shed 2 bases and J 7 bases; nucleotides not matched to a gene: 8. Germline V lookup: CDR1 GTSNPN, CDR2 SVGIG (reference sequence).

The chain recombines TRBV29-1 with TRBJ2-2; D is uncertain. Germline V CDR1 and CDR2: SQVTM, ANQGSEA. This CDR3 has 12 residues. The V end was cut by 7 bases, the J end by 5 bases, with 11 bases between. Here the CDR3 reads CSAERPTGELFF. The CDR3 DNA follows: TGCAGCGCCGAGCGCCCAACCGGGGAGCTGTTTTTT.